The clone carrying this T cell receptor beta chain has only a few counts. One junction end does not reproduce the germline sequence, and a read error may be involved. Only in-frame clones appear in the TCRdb table, and some are missing; sequencing was by immunoSEQ multiplex PCR. The table records over 75,000 clones, about 91% of them present only once. The entry originates in a study of identifying expanded T cells in peripheral blood. This clonotype was sampled from a person between 18 and 70 years old in good health. The sample was blood.

The CDR3 loop reads CASFDRDNGIALF. The CDR3 DNA reads TGTGCCAGCTTTGACAGGGACAATGGGATCGCATTATTT. The V gene is TRBV28, the J gene TRBJ1-4; 7 nucleotides align to TRBD1. The length of the CDR3 is 13 residues. Germline assignment: CDR1 MDHEN and CDR2 SYDVKM.